The rows below give T cell receptor beta chains drawn from one sample of a study of cytomegalovirus exposure and HLA in healthy donors. The data were produced by immunoSEQ multiplex PCR, yet TCRdb's version contains in-frame clones alone and is incomplete. The sample records fewer than 120,000 clones, 89% being singletons. The sequenced sample was PBMCs. These receptors originate from a woman younger than 35 in good health and CMV-seronegative. The CDR3 runs from the conserved cysteine through the conserved F or W. A D gene is named only where the DNA matches it firmly. Clone size is not always given. Where it is, it says once, few, many or a class for expanded clones.

.,TRBV4-3,once,TRBJ1-3,TGCGCCAGCAGCCAAGGGCGGGGCGCTTCTGGAAACACCATATATTTT,CASSQGRGASGNTIYF
.,TRBV28,.,TRBJ1-2,TGTGCCAGCAGTTTAACAGGTCTCGGGCCGACCGGCCTATATGGCTACACCTTC,CASSLTGLGPTGLYGYTF
TRBD1,TRBV7-3,.,TRBJ1-2,TGTGCCAGCAGCCCTGGGGACAGGGGTATCTATGGCTACACCTTC,CASSPGDRGIYGYTF
TRBD1,TRBV27,.,TRBJ2-5,TGTGCCAGCAGTTCCCGACAGGGTGGGGAGACCCAGTACTTC,CASSSRQGGETQYF
TRBD2,TRBV18,once,TRBJ2-1,TGTGCCAGCTCACCGGGACTAGCGGACAATGAGCAGTTCTTC,CASSPGLADNEQFF
.,TRBV11-2,.,TRBJ1-4,TGTGCCAGCAGCTTCTGGATTCTCGGGGATGAAAAACTGTTTTTT,CASSFWILGDEKLFF
.,TRBV5-1,.,TRBJ1-1,TGCGCCAGCAGCTTGGAGGGGATGAACACTGAAGCTTTCTTT,CASSLEGMNTEAFF
.,TRBV2,once,TRBJ2-7,TGTGCCAGCCACAGGAGCCCGGGCGACGAGCAGTACTTC,CASHRSPGDEQYF
.,TRBV9,once,TRBJ1-4,TGTGCCAGCAGCGTAGACGGAGGGATTAATGAAAAACTGTTTTTT,CASSVDGGINEKLFF
.,TRBV7-3,once,TRBJ1-1,TGTGCCAGCACGCGGGGGTACCCCACTGAAGCTTTCTTT,CASTRGYPTEAFF
TRBD1,TRBV7-9,once,TRBJ1-5,TGTGCCAGCAGTCAATTTGGACAGGGGGACCATCAGCCCCAGCATTTT,CASSQFGQGDHQPQHF
.,TRBV2,.,TRBJ1-2,TGTGCCAGCAGTCACCCGGGGGAGCACCTTTATGGCTACACCTTC,CASSHPGEHLYGYTF
TRBD1,TRBV6-4,.,TRBJ1-4,TGTGCCAGCAGTACTGGGACAGGGGGTGAAAAACTGTTTTTT,CASSTGTGGEKLFF
.,TRBV5-1,.,TRBJ1-2,TGCGCCAGCAGCCCGGTAGCCCGGACAGATTATGGCTACACCTTC,CASSPVARTDYGYTF
.,TRBV29-1,.,TRBJ2-7,TGCAGCGTGGGAGCGGAGTTCTACGAGCAGTACTTC,CSVGAEFYEQYF
.,TRBV5-1,.,TRBJ2-3,TGCGCCAGCGGGATTCGGAGGGCCGATCGCACAGATACGCAGTATTTT,CASGIRRADRTDTQYF
TRBD1,TRBV28,.,TRBJ2-2,TGTGCCAGCAGTTTATCGGCCCGGGACAGAAGATTGAACACCGGGGAGCTGTTTTTT,CASSLSARDRRLNTGELFF
.,TRBV7-9,once,TRBJ2-5,TGTGCCAGCAGCTCAGGAGGGACTCTACCTGGAGAGACCCAGTACTTC,CASSSGGTLPGETQYF
TRBD1,TRBV7-9,.,TRBJ2-6,TGTGCTAACGGGGGACAGGGGGCGCCTGGGGCCAACGTCCTGACTTTC,CANGGQGAPGANVLTF
TRBD2,TRBV29-1,once,TRBJ2-1,TGCAGCACTAGGGGGGACCGATGGGCTAGCGGGAGCTCCTACAATGAGCAGTTCTTC,CSTRGDRWASGSSYNEQFF
.,TRBV7-2,.,TRBJ2-7,TGTGCCAGCAGCTTAGACCTGTCGGGACAAACCTACGAGCAGTACTTC,CASSLDLSGQTYEQYF
.,TRBV21-1,.,TRBJ2-7,TGTGCCAGCAGCAAAGCGAAACAGGGTAGCCTCTACGAGCAGTACTTC,CASSKAKQGSLYEQYF
.,TRBV6-1,.,TRBJ1-1,TGTGCCAGCAGCGGACAGTTGACTGAAGCTTTCTTT,CASSGQLTEAFF
TRBD1,TRBV6-5,.,TRBJ1-3,TGTGCCAGCAGCACAGGGGGCTCCTCTGGAAACACCATATATTTT,CASSTGGSSGNTIYF
TRBD2,TRBV4-1,.,TRBJ2-1,TGCGCCAGCAGCCGCCTTTTCTCGGGGGGGGATGAGCAGTTCTTC,CASSRLFSGGDEQFF
.,TRBV4-3,once,TRBJ1-5,TGCGCCAGCAGCCAAGAAGCGGGGGCAAGGCAGCCCCAGCATTTT,CASSQEAGARQPQHF
TRBD1,TRBV2,.,TRBJ2-7,TGTGCCAGCAAGACAGGGCGCGAGCAGTACTTC,CASKTGREQYF
.,TRBV27,.,TRBJ2-4,TGTGCCAGCGGGGAGGACGGGCGATACAAAAACATTCAGTACTTC,CASGEDGRYKNIQYF
.,TRBV2,.,TRBJ2-2,TGTGCCAGCAGTGAACGAAACAGGGGGGGCACCGGGGAGCTGTTTTTT,CASSERNRGGTGELFF
TRBD2,TRBV5-6,.,TRBJ2-1,TGTGCCAGCAGCCTTAGCGGGAGTTCCTACAATGAGCAGTTCTTC,CASSLSGSSYNEQFF
.,TRBV4-3,once,TRBJ2-1,TGCGCCAGCAGCCAAGATATGGAAGACTATTCGGCTGAGCAGTTCTTC,CASSQDMEDYSAEQFF
.,TRBV4-3,.,TRBJ1-5,TGCGCCAGCAGCCCCACCGCGGTTAGCAATCAGCCCCAGCATTTT,CASSPTAVSNQPQHF
TRBD2,TRBV7-2,.,TRBJ2-7,TGTGCCAGCAGCTTCGTAGCGGGGGGGCCTGGCTACGAGCAGTACTTC,CASSFVAGGPGYEQYF
.,TRBV7-9,.,TRBJ2-7,TGTGCCAGCAGCCCCCCTCGCAATCGTTTGAGGTACTTC,CASSPPRNRLRYF
.,TRBV7-2,.,TRBJ2-1,TGTGCCAGCAGCAGAAGTAGGGGGGGTGAGCAGTTCTTC,CASSRSRGGEQFF
TRBD1,TRBV19,.,TRBJ2-1,TGTGCCAGTAGGGGACAGGGGGATCAGACTTCGCGGAATGAGCAGTTCTTC,CASRGQGDQTSRNEQFF
.,TRBV7-9,.,TRBJ2-7,TGTGCCAGCAGCTCCCACTACGAGCAGTACTTC,CASSSHYEQYF
TRBD1,TRBV25-1,.,TRBJ1-2,TGTGCCAGCAGTAATCCGGGACAGGGTAGAAATGGCTACACCTTC,CASSNPGQGRNGYTF
TRBD2,TRBV9,.,TRBJ2-3,TGTGCCAGCAGCGCTGGAACTAGCGGGGGAGATACGCAGTATTTT,CASSAGTSGGDTQYF
.,TRBV2,.,TRBJ1-4,TGTGCCAGCGGAGGGGGGGCCGGAAAACTGTTTTTT,CASGGGAGKLFF
.,TRBV7-3,.,TRBJ1-1,TGTGCCAGCAGCTTATTTGGTACGGGGAGGGGAACTGAAGCTTTCTTT,CASSLFGTGRGTEAFF
.,TRBV9,.,TRBJ2-3,TGTGCCAGCAGCGTGAAAGAGGATACGCAGTATTTT,CASSVKEDTQYF
TRBD1,TRBV7-2,.,TRBJ1-3,TGTGCCAGCAGCTTAGCAGGGGGCGGAAACACCATATATTTT,CASSLAGGGNTIYF
TRBD1,TRBV6-5,.,TRBJ2-7,TGTGCCAGCAGAACAGGGGGATCAGTCTACGAGCAGTACTTC,CASRTGGSVYEQYF
.,TRBV29-1,.,TRBJ1-5,TGCAGCGTTGGAGGCGGCACGCACCAGCCCCAGCATTTT,CSVGGGTHQPQHF
.,TRBV10-2,few,TRBJ2-2,TGCGCCACCCTAATGTACCCCGGGGAGCTGTTTTTT,CATLMYPGELFF
TRBD1,TRBV5-1,.,TRBJ2-5,TGCGCCAGCAGCAGGTTACAGGGACAGGGGAGAGAGACCCAGTACTTC,CASSRLQGQGRETQYF
TRBD1,TRBV6-4,.,TRBJ1-1,TGTGCCAGCAGCGCGACAGGGGAGAACACTGAAGCTTTCTTT,CASSATGENTEAFF
.,TRBV7-9,.,TRBJ2-7,TGTGCCAGCAGCTTAGGAGGGACCTACGAGCAGTACTTC,CASSLGGTYEQYF
TRBD1,TRBV19,.,TRBJ1-1,TGTGCCAGCCAGGACAGGGGAACTGAAGCTTTCTTT,CASQDRGTEAFF
.,TRBV6-1,.,TRBJ2-7,TGTGCCAGCAGTGGAGACAGCTACGAGCAGTACTTC,CASSGDSYEQYF